This TCR beta chain was identified in a study of blood T cells in healthy people across ages. General study findings and limits: When one million T cells were used, diversity estimates were thought to be underestimates.

Remarks on this clonotype: No antigen is known for it.

Germline lookup yields CDR1 LNHDA and CDR2 SQIVND (reference sequence). V was cut by 6 bases and J by 0 bases, with 10 bases left in between. This CDR3 spans 14 amino acids. Extracted total RNA amounted to at least 5.5 micrograms for each sample. Then a second PCR, running roughly 7 to 11 cycles, was carried out with a sample-barcoded 5' primer and a J-beta primer mix. Through a template-switch adaptor with 12 random nucleotides, each cDNA molecule received a tag. TCRdb passed the 5' RACE reads through MiXCR, listing each CDR3 protein once. The sample has around 990,000 distinct CDR3 sequences, under 40% seen once.

The V and J genes are TRBV19 and TRBJ2-3; D not resolved. The sequenced material came from blood. The TCR sequence derives from a man aged 18-30 years in good health. This chain's CDR3 is CASSVAYSTDTQYF. In nucleotides, the CDR3 is TGTGCCAGTAGCGTGGCATATAGCACAGATACGCAGTATTTT.